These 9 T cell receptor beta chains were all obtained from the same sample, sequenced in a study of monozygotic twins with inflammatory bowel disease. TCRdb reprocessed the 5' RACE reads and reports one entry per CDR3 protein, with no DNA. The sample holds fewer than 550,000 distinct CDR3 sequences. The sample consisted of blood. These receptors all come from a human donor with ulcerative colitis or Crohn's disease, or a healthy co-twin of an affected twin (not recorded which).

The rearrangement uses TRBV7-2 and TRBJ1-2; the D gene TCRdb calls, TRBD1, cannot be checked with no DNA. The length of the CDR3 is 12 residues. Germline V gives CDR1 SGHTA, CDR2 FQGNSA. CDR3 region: CASSFTGSGYTF.

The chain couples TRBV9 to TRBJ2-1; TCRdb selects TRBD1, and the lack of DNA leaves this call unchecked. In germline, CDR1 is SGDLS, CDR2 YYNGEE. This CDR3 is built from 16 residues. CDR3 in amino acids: CASSVGGRGRNNEQFF.

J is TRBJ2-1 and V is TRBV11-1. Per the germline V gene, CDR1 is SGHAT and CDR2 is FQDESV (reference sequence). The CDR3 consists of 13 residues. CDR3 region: CASSPATSNEQFF.

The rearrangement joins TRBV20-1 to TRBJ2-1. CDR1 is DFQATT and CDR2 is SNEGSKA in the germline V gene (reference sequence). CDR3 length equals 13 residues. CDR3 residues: CSARRLGYNEQFF.

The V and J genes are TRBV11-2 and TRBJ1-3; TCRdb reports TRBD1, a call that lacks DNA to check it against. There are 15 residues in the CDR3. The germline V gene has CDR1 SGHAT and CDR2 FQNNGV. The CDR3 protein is CASSGGTASGNTIYF.

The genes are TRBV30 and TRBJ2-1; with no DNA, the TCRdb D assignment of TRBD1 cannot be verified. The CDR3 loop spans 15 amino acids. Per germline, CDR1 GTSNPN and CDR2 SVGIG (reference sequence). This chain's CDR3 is CAWGGQGGSYNEQFF.

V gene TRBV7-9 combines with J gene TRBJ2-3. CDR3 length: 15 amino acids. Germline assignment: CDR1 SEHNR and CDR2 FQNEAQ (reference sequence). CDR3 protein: CASSSRALYADTQYF.

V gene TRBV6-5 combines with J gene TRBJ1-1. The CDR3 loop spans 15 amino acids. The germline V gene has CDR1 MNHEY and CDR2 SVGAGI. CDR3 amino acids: CASSYVRYGNTEAFF.

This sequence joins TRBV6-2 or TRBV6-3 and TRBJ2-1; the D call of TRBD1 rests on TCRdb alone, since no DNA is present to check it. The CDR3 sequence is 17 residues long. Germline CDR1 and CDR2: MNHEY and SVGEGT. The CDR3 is CASSYADRRDKMGEQFF.